Below, one T cell receptor beta chain is given with its context. Its antigen is as yet unknown. The same CDR3 arises from other DNA sequences in this sample as well. The record originates from a study of OX40 agonist ivuxolimab in advanced cancers. This table comes from immunoSEQ multiplex PCR, and its TCRdb copy is limited to in-frame clones, with some not included. The sample shows about 83,000 clones, more than 80% of them seen only once. The study's findings and limits: At 0.1 to 3.0 mg/kg, CD4+ and CD8+ blood T cells expanded clonally by week 6.

The V gene lost 5 bases and the J gene lost 10 bases, with 14 bases spanning the gap. CDR1 and CDR2 (germline): SEHNR, FQNEAQ (reference sequence). This CDR3 region has 12 residues. This receptor was taken from an adult with an advanced solid tumor such as melanoma, head and neck, liver or kidney cancer. This sample comprised CD4+ or CD8+ T cells sorted from blood, obtained in a trial of the OX40 agonist ivuxolimab. The chain employs TRBV7-9 and TRBJ1-1, with unresolved D. CDR3 coding DNA: TGTGCCAGCAGCCTCGGGGAGTCGGCAGCTTTCTTT. It encodes CASSLGESAAFF.